One TCR beta chain is described in this entry. Repertoires were generated with immunoSEQ multiplex PCR, while TCRdb's copy carries only in-frame clones and drops some. The sample lists roughly 38,000 clones, around 87% occurring once. The entry originates in a study of T cells in localized non-small cell lung cancer. V lost 4 bases and J 8 bases, leaving 19 bases between the germline ends. This CDR3 contains 15 residues. Per the germline V gene, CDR1 is SGHRS and CDR2 is YFSETQ. The V gene is TRBV5-1, the J gene TRBJ2-1; TRBD2 is a possible D gene (5 bases). Sample: peripheral blood, taken before any cancer treatment. The TCR was taken from a woman between 18 and 49 years old with stage III lung adenocarcinoma. CDR3 sequence reads: CASSIPGVSVDEQFF. The CDR3 nucleotides read TGCGCCAGCAGCATACCCGGGGTCTCTGTTGATGAGCAGTTCTTC. The whole variable domain, remainder taken from reference TRBV5-1 and TRBJ2-1, is KAGVTQTPRYLIKTRGQQVTLSCSPISGHRSVSWYQQTPGQGLQFLFEYFSETQRNKGNFPGRFSGRQFSNSRSEMNVSTLELGDSALYLCASSIPGVSVDEQFFGPGTRLTVL.